The T cell receptor beta chain under discussion was sequenced for a study of blood T cells in healthy people across ages. This clonotype appeared many times. This CDR3 region has 15 residues. The germline gives CDR1 KGHDR, CDR2 SFDVKD. Trimming removed 0 bases from V and 3 bases from J; junction bases left unmatched: 0. A second PCR of 7 to 11 cycles used a sample-barcoded 5' primer and a J-beta primer mix. A single record per CDR3 protein comes from TCRdb applying MiXCR to the 5' RACE reads. The sample holds around 2 million distinct CDR3 sequences, approximately 39% seen once. The chain uses TRBV24-1 and TRBJ2-2; 7 nucleotides agree with TRBD1. Input material: blood. This receptor was identified in a human donor in good health. CDR3 coding DNA: TGTGCCACCAGTGATTTGCAGGGGGACACCGGGGAGCTGTTTTTT. Its protein is CATSDLQGDTGELFF.